Below, 29 T cell receptor beta chains from the same sample are listed, as sequenced in a study of beta chain features in type 1 diabetes (dated by TCRdb to 2016 to 2019). Overall study outcomes, separate from this receptor: A moderate but significant shortening of TCRB CDR3 length was observed in type 1 diabetes patients in all four CD4+ subsets.

What these receptors recognize is not known. The method behind the library was the immunoSEQ multiplex PCR assay. The entire isolated RNA was reverse transcribed using the High Capacity cDNA Reverse Transcription Kit, and thus expressed TCRB transcripts were sequenced. TCRdb carries this immuneACCESS record with in-frame sequences only. Its versions omit some clonotypes, under half of them owing to an unresolved V gene in the studies checked, with the rest unexplained. A total of about 270,000 clones appear in this sample, roughly 13% of them only once. The top ten clones comprise under 0.02% of the sample. Material for sequencing was naive CD4+ T cells from blood. The sample's cell subset or site, from its label and the paper: true naive CD4+ T cells. Receptor source: a man aged 30 to 45 with type 1 diabetes.

This clone was seen a handful of times. The chain carries TRBV10-3 and TRBJ2-7, with a possible D match to TRBD1 (6 bases). V was cut by 5 bases and J by 7 bases, with 9 bases left in between. Per the germline V gene, CDR1 is ENHRY and CDR2 is SYGVKD. The CDR3 is made up of 11 amino acids. CDR3 DNA: TGTGCCATCAGTATAACAGGGGAGCAGTACTTC. It encodes CAISITGEQYF.

V is TRBV10-2 and J is TRBJ2-1; 8 bases align to TRBD1. The CDR3 contains 13 residues. V shed 7 bases, J shed 6 bases, and the junction held 5 bases outside the gene matches. Germline V gene sequence: CDR1 WSHSY, CDR2 SAAADI. The CDR3 here is CASTPDRVNEQFF. CDR3 bases: TGCGCCAGCACTCCGGACAGGGTCAATGAGCAGTTCTTC.

Here the CDR3 reads CASSQGRTSGSEDTQYF. As DNA, the CDR3 is TGTGCCAGCAGCCAAGGACGGACTAGCGGGAGTGAAGATACGCAGTATTTT. This sequence joins TRBV4-2 and TRBJ2-3, with 13 bases fitting TRBD2. Germline CDR1 and CDR2: LGHNA and YNFKEQ. V lost 1 base to trimming and J lost 5 bases; unmatched junction nucleotides: 6. The CDR3 is made up of 17 amino acids.

The rearrangement joins TRBV5-1 to TRBJ2-7; 7 bases are shared with TRBD1. Germline V CDR1 and CDR2: SGHRS, YFSETQ. The trim removed 0 bases at V and 6 bases at J, leaving 3 bases unmatched. The CDR3 length is 13 residues. The CDR3 DNA reads as TGCGCCAGCAGCTTGGAGGGGGCGGTCGAGCAGTACTTC. This gives the protein CASSLEGAVEQYF.

This clone has only one observation. The chain links TRBV18 to TRBJ2-7; D is perhaps TRBD1 (6 bases). There are 14 residues in the CDR3. From germline, CDR1 is KGHSH and CDR2 LQKENI. V was trimmed by 0 bases and J by 3 bases, leaving 9 bases between them. In nucleotides, the CDR3 is TGTGCCAGCTCACCACCGGGACAAAACTACGAGCAGTACTTC. Protein: CASSPPGQNYEQYF.

The chain carries TRBV5-1 and TRBJ2-7; no clear D gene. Germline V gene data show CDR1 as SGHRS and CDR2 as YFSETQ. The CDR3 is 15 amino acids. Trimming took off 4 bases at V and 1 base at J, with 15 bases between the two ends. CDR3 residues: CASSKGSDFSYEQYF. CDR3 nucleotide sequence: TGCGCCAGCAGCAAAGGAAGCGACTTTTCCTACGAGCAGTACTTC.

This chain joins TRBV27 and TRBJ2-7, with D possibly being TRBD1 (5 bases). This CDR3 spans 16 amino acids. From germline, CDR1 is MNHEY and CDR2 SMNVEV (reference sequence). V was clipped by 7 bases and J by 6 bases, with 25 bases between them. The DNA of the CDR3 is TGTGCCAGCACCTCCATAGGGGCAGAACTTCTCCCCGAGCAGTACTTC. Protein sequence: CASTSIGAELLPEQYF.

This chain uses TRBV5-1 with TRBJ2-5; tentative D call: TRBD1 (5 bases). Germline V lookup: CDR1 SGHRS, CDR2 YFSETQ. CDR3 size: 15 residues. Trimming stripped 4 bases from V and 5 bases from J, with 18 bases between. In DNA form, the CDR3 reads TGCGCCAGCAGCGACGGGTCAGGGCGCAGGGAGACCCAGTACTTC. Translating it yields CASSDGSGRRETQYF.

The genes are TRBV7-8 and TRBJ1-2; possible D gene TRBD1, 6 bases. Deletions cut 0 bases from V and 7 bases from J, with 18 bases between. The CDR3 has 16 amino acids. Germline V gives CDR1 SGHVS, CDR2 FQNEAQ. The CDR3 here is CASSLARTVGKGGYTF. CDR3 nucleotides: TGTGCCAGCAGCTTAGCGCGGACAGTGGGTAAAGGTGGCTACACCTTC.

This rearrangement joins TRBV30 to TRBJ1-2, with TRBD1 identical over 7 bases. The V gene's germline CDR1 is GTSNPN and CDR2 SVGIG (reference sequence). The trim removed 0 bases at V and 7 bases at J, leaving 8 bases unmatched. The CDR3 spans 14 residues. CDR3 in amino acids: CAWSVDRVLLGYTF. DNA for the CDR3: TGTGCCTGGAGTGTAGACAGGGTTTTGCTTGGCTACACCTTC.

In this sample, this clone turned up a few times. J is TRBJ1-2 and V is TRBV6-1, with TRBD1 identical over 7 bases. The germline CDR1 and CDR2 sequences are MNHNS and SASEGT. The trim removed 5 bases at V and 8 bases at J, leaving 8 bases unmatched. This CDR3 region has 13 residues. The CDR3 nucleotides read TGTGCCAGCAGTCTGACAGGGAAATACGGCTACACCTTC. Protein: CASSLTGKYGYTF.

Turning to this clone: The sample contains more than one DNA sequence encoding this CDR3. The J gene is TRBJ2-2, the V gene TRBV5-1, with D unresolved. CDR1 is SGHRS and CDR2 is YFSETQ in the germline V gene. V was cut by 1 base and J by 2 bases, with 6 bases left in between. The length of the CDR3 is 14 residues. For the CDR3, the DNA is TGCGCCAGCAGCTTGACTGCTAACACCGGGGAGCTGTTTTTT. Translation: CASSLTANTGELFF.

The table lists this clone with a few counts. The V gene is TRBV5-4, the J gene TRBJ2-5; 10 bases map to TRBD2. Germline values: CDR1 SGHNT, CDR2 YYREEE (reference sequence). V was pared by 0 bases and J by 3 bases, with 14 bases of the junction left unmatched. The CDR3 runs to 19 residues. The CDR3 reads CASSLVRTSGVKGKETQYF. The CDR3 nucleotides read TGTGCCAGCAGCTTGGTTCGGACTAGCGGTGTAAAAGGGAAAGAGACCCAGTACTTC.

This clone was picked up a small number of times. The chain employs TRBV2 and TRBJ2-1; 9 bases are a match to TRBD2. Germline CDR1 reads SNHLY; CDR2 reads FYNNEI. This CDR3 region has 14 residues. The V and J ends lost 4 bases and 7 bases, in that order; junction bases with no gene match: 5. The CDR3 loop is CASSGGGGWNEQFF. CDR3 bases: TGTGCCAGCAGTGGCGGGGGGGGGTGGAATGAGCAGTTCTTC.

This chain uses TRBV13 with TRBJ2-7; 7 nucleotides line up with TRBD2. Trimming cost V 5 bases and J 4 bases; bases outside gene matches: 8. The CDR3 is 14 residues long. CDR1 and CDR2 (germline): PRHDT, FYEKMQ (reference sequence). CDR3 loop: CASSLAARIYEQYF. Here the CDR3 DNA reads TGTGCCAGCAGCCTAGCGGCGAGGATTTACGAGCAGTACTTC.

The CDR3 loop reads CASSLIGDPYEQYF. The CDR3, as DNA: TGTGCCAGCAGCTTAATCGGGGATCCCTACGAGCAGTACTTC. The rearrangement uses TRBV7-9 and TRBJ2-7; D possibly corresponds to TRBD2 (5 bases). This CDR3 comprises 14 residues. The germline V and J ends were trimmed by 2 bases and 2 bases, with 10 bases remaining between them. The germline V gene encodes CDR1 SEHNR and CDR2 FQNEAQ (reference sequence).

This clone was seen a few times. The rearrangement links TRBV11-2 to TRBJ2-7, with TRBD2 as a possible D gene (6 bases). Trimming cost V 1 base and J 5 bases, with 9 bases left between them. The CDR3 runs 13 residues. From germline, CDR1 is SGHAT and CDR2 FQNNGV. CDR3 coding DNA: TGTGCCAGCAGCTTAGCCGGGAGTAACGAGCAGTACTTC. The encoded protein is CASSLAGSNEQYF.

This clone was detected only a few times. The V call is TRBV12-5, the J call TRBJ2-5, with TRBD1 as a possible D gene (5 bases). Deletions cut 1 base from V and 2 bases from J, with 11 bases between. This CDR3 comprises 15 residues. From germline, CDR1 is LGHNT and CDR2 FRNRAP. CDR3 loop: CASGLGSAGQETQYF. CDR3 coding DNA: TGTGCTAGTGGTTTGGGTTCCGCAGGGCAAGAGACCCAGTACTTC.

This chain connects TRBV19 to TRBJ1-5, with TRBD1 matching over 8 bases. Unmatched junction bases numbered 23, after V lost 11 bases and J lost 5 bases. Germline V gives CDR1 LNHDA, CDR2 SQIVND (reference sequence). The CDR3 contains 18 residues. The CDR3: CALTGGRGRFTPYQPQHF. The CDR3 DNA follows: TGTGCCCTCACTGGGGGCAGGGGGCGTTTTACCCCTTATCAGCCCCAGCATTTT.

This clone was counted only a few times. V usage is TRBV9 and J usage is TRBJ1-1; D is uncertain. Trimming removed 0 bases from V and 6 bases from J, with 18 bases in between. This CDR3 has 16 amino acids. In germline, CDR1 is SGDLS, CDR2 YYNGEE. The CDR3 loop is CASSVASGAIGAEAFF. CDR3 DNA sequence: TGTGCCAGCAGCGTAGCTTCGGGTGCGATCGGGGCTGAAGCTTTCTTT. The full variable domain, with the rest looked up from reference TRBV9 and TRBJ1-1, is DSGVTQTPKHLITATGQRVTLRCSPRSGDLSVYWYQQSLDQGLQFLIQYYNGEERAKGNILERFSAQQFPDLHSELNLSSLELGDSALYFCASSVASGAIGAEAFFGQGTRLTVV.

The rearrangement links TRBV28 to TRBJ2-1, with 10 bases identical to TRBD2. Per the germline V gene, CDR1 is MDHEN and CDR2 is SYDVKM. CDR3 length: 15 residues. Trimming cost V 6 bases and J 8 bases; bases outside gene matches: 10. The CDR3 sequence is CASSVYSSGSDEQFF. The CDR3 DNA sequence: TGTGCCAGCAGCGTGTACTCTAGCGGGAGTGATGAGCAGTTCTTC. The variable domain in full, completed from reference TRBV28 and TRBJ2-1, reads DVKVTQSSRYLVKRTGEKVFLECVQDMDHENMFWYRQDPGLGLRLIYFSYDVKMKEKGDIPEGYSVSREKKERFSLILESASTNQTSMYLCASSVYSSGSDEQFFGPGTRLTVL.

This clone was seen only a few times. The V call is TRBV14, the J call TRBJ2-7; the D gene is possibly TRBD2 (6 bases). The CDR3 is 13 residues long. The V gene lost 3 bases and the J gene lost 7 bases, with 13 bases spanning the gap. Germline CDR1 reads SGHDN; CDR2 reads FVKESK. The CDR3 here is CASSQRLGREQYF. In DNA, the CDR3 is TGTGCCAGCAGCCAGCGACTAGGCCGGGAGCAGTACTTC.

The gene calls are TRBV28 and TRBJ2-7; 10 bases are a match to TRBD2. V shed 5 bases, J shed 2 bases, and the junction held 3 bases outside the gene matches. The CDR3 consists of 14 residues. Germline CDR1 MDHEN, CDR2 SYDVKM. The CDR3 loop is CASSGLADTYEQYF. CDR3 coding DNA: TGTGCCAGCAGTGGACTAGCGGACACCTACGAGCAGTACTTC. The full variable domain, its missing parts supplied by reference TRBV28 and TRBJ2-7, is DVKVTQSSRYLVKRTGEKVFLECVQDMDHENMFWYRQDPGLGLRLIYFSYDVKMKEKGDIPEGYSVSREKKERFSLILESASTNQTSMYLCASSGLADTYEQYFGPGTRLTVT.

CDR3 coding DNA: TGCGCCAGCAGCACAAGCGCCAGCACAGATACGCAGTATTTT. Protein sequence: CASSTSASTDTQYF. The chain employs TRBV5-1 and TRBJ2-3; D not certain. In germline, CDR1 is SGHRS, CDR2 YFSETQ. The CDR3 is 14 residues long. Trimming took 4 bases from V and 0 from J, leaving 9 bases between them.

V and J are TRBV18 and TRBJ2-3; TRBD2 matches at 10 bases. CDR3 length: 14 residues. Looked up from germline, CDR1 is KGHSH and CDR2 is LQKENI. Trimming at V came to 3 bases and at J to 5 bases, leaving 2 bases not matched to a gene. CDR3 nucleotide sequence: TGTGCCAGCTCACCGGGACTAGCGCTAGATACGCAGTATTTT. Translation gives CASSPGLALDTQYF.

This clone has only a few counts. The J gene is TRBJ2-7, the V gene TRBV9; 9 bases align to TRBD1. The CDR3 is made up of 14 amino acids. V trimming: 4 bases; J trimming: 3 bases; junction bases outside the gene matches: 5. Germline V gene sequence: CDR1 SGDLS, CDR2 YYNGEE. Here the CDR3 reads CASSLGDRVYEQYF. The CDR3 DNA follows: TGTGCCAGCAGCCTAGGGGACAGGGTCTACGAGCAGTACTTC. The variable domain in full, with the rest retrieved from reference TRBV9 and TRBJ2-7, is DSGVTQTPKHLITATGQRVTLRCSPRSGDLSVYWYQQSLDQGLQFLIQYYNGEERAKGNILERFSAQQFPDLHSELNLSSLELGDSALYFCASSLGDRVYEQYFGPGTRLTVT.

This clone was found a few times. Other DNA sequences in this specimen translate into the identical CDR3. This chain joins TRBV2 and TRBJ2-5, with D perhaps matching TRBD1 (5 bases). The CDR3 loop spans 13 amino acids. Germline CDR1 SNHLY, CDR2 FYNNEI. V lost 2 bases and J 3 bases, leaving 7 bases between the germline ends. The chain's CDR3 is CASSELGEETQYF. CDR3 DNA sequence: TGTGCCAGCAGTGAACTAGGGGAAGAGACCCAGTACTTC.

This clone has more than one count but fewer than ten. The J gene is TRBJ2-7, the V gene TRBV7-2; possible D gene TRBD2, 6 bases. The CDR3 extends over 16 amino acids. Trimming shortened V by 1 base and J by 4 bases, and 17 bases separated the two germline ends. Germline CDR1 and CDR2: SGHTA and FQGNSA. Written as DNA, the CDR3 is TGTGCCAGCAGCTTAGTAGGCGGGAAGAACCCGTACGAGCAGTACTTC. As protein: CASSLVGGKNPYEQYF.

The V and J genes are TRBV30 and TRBJ1-1, with TRBD1 matching 12 bases. CDR1 and CDR2 (germline): GTSNPN, SVGIG (reference sequence). This CDR3 has 14 amino acids. Trimming at V came to 1 base and at J to 10 bases, leaving 7 bases not matched to a gene. The CDR3 bases are TGTGCCTGGAGTGGCCGGGACAGGGGGCTTGGAGCTTTCTTT. Amino acid sequence: CAWSGRDRGLGAFF.